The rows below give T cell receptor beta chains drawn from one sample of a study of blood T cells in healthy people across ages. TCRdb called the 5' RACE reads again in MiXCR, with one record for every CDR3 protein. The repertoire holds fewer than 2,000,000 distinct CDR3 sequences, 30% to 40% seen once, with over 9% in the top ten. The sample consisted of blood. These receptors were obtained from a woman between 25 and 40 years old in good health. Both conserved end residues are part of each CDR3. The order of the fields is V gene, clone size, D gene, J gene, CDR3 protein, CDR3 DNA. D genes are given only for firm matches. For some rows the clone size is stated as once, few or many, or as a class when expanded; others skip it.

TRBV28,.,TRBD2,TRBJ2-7,CASSTFRSGRMPYEQYF,TGTGCCAGCAGTACGTTTCGAAGCGGGAGGATGCCCTACGAGCAGTACTTC
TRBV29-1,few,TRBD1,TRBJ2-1,CSVELTGARPEQFF,TGCAGCGTTGAATTGACAGGGGCCCGACCGGAGCAGTTCTTC
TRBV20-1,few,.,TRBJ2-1,CSANRANGNEQFF,TGCAGTGCTAACAGGGCTAATGGGAATGAGCAGTTCTTC
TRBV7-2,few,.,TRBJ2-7,CASSSEALGVSEQYF,TGTGCCAGCAGCTCTGAGGCCTTAGGTGTCTCCGAGCAGTACTTC
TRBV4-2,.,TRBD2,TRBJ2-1,CASSQDKGLAGNNEQFF,TGTGCCAGCAGCCAAGATAAAGGACTAGCGGGAAACAATGAGCAGTTCTTC
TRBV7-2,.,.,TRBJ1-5,CASSPVGGEPQHF,TGTGCCAGCAGCCCGGTGGGCGGGGAGCCCCAGCATTTT
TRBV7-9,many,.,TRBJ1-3,CASSLGLVLGNTIYF,TGTGCCAGCAGCCTAGGGTTGGTGCTCGGAAACACCATATATTTT
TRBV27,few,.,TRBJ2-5,CASSSYRVAGRETQYF,TGTGCCAGCAGTTCATACAGGGTCGCCGGGAGAGAGACCCAGTACTTC
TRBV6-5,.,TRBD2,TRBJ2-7,CASSYLAGSSYEQYF,TGTGCCAGCAGTTACTTAGCGGGAAGCTCCTACGAGCAGTACTTC
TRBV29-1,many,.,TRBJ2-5,CSVERTVKETQYF,TGCAGCGTTGAGAGGACAGTAAAAGAGACCCAGTACTTC
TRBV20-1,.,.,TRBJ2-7,CSAIARGLFYEQYF,TGCAGTGCGATCGCCCGGGGGCTTTTCTACGAGCAGTACTTC
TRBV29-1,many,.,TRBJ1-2,CSVPKGGNYGYTF,TGCAGCGTGCCCAAAGGCGGCAACTATGGCTACACCTTC
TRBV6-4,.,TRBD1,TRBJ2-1,CASSKTGWGNEQFF,TGTGCCAGCAGTAAGACAGGGTGGGGCAATGAGCAGTTCTTC
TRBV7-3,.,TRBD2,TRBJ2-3,CASSLGGGLRLDTQYF,TGTGCCAGCAGCCTCGGGGGGGGCTTGCGACTCGATACGCAGTATTTT
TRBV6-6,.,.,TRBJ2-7,CASSYSKGRPLEQYF,TGTGCCAGCAGTTACTCGAAGGGACGTCCGCTCGAGCAGTACTTC
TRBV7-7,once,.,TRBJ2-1,CASSLAVRGSYNEQFF,TGTGCCAGCAGCTTGGCGGTGAGGGGGTCCTACAATGAGCAGTTCTTC
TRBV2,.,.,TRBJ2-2,CASSRIAKAAGELFF,TGTGCCAGCAGTAGGATAGCCAAGGCGGCCGGGGAGCTGTTTTTT
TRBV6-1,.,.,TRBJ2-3,CASSARQGIGTDTQYF,TGTGCCAGCAGTGCCAGGCAGGGCATAGGCACAGATACGCAGTATTTT
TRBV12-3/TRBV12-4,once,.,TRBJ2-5,CASSFWTVETQYF,TGTGCCAGCAGTTTTTGGACGGTAGAGACCCAGTACTTC
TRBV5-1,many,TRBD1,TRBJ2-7,CASSLAQGVDEQYF,TGCGCCAGCAGCTTAGCGCAGGGGGTTGACGAGCAGTACTTC
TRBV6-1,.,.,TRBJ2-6,CASSRDWSESGANVLTF,TGTGCCAGCAGCAGGGATTGGAGCGAGTCTGGGGCCAACGTCCTGACTTTC
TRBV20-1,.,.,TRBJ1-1,CSARGVIKNTEAFF,TGCAGCGCTAGAGGGGTGATTAAGAACACTGAAGCTTTCTTT
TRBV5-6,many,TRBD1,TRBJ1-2,CASSLRQGDGYTF,TGTGCCAGCAGCTTGCGTCAGGGGGATGGCTACACCTTC
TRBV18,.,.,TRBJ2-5,CASSPPGMGRETQYF,TGTGCCAGCTCACCACCGGGTATGGGGCGAGAGACCCAGTACTTC
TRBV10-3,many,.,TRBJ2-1,CAISGGMFDEQFF,TGTGCCATCAGTGGGGGGATGTTCGATGAGCAGTTCTTC
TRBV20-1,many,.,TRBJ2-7,CSARRAASTYEQYF,TGCAGTGCTAGAAGGGCTGCGTCCACCTACGAGCAGTACTTC
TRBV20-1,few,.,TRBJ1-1,CSARGAGSKNTEAFF,TGCAGTGCTAGGGGAGCAGGGTCCAAGAACACTGAAGCTTTCTTT
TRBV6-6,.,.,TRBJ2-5,CASADKGTPQETQYF,TGTGCCAGCGCCGATAAAGGGACTCCTCAAGAGACCCAGTACTTC